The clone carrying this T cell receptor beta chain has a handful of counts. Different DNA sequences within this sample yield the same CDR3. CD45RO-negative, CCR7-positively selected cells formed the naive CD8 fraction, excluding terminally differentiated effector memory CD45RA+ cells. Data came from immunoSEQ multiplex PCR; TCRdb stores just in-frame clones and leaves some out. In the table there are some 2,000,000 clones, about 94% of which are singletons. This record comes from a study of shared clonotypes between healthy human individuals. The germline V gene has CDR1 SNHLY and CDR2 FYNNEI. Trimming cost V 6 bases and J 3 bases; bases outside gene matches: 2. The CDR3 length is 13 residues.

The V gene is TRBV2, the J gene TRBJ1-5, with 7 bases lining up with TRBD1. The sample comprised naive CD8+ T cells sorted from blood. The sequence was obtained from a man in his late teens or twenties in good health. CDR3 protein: CASRGTDNQPQHF. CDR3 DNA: TGTGCCAGCAGGGGGACAGACAATCAGCCCCAGCATTTT.